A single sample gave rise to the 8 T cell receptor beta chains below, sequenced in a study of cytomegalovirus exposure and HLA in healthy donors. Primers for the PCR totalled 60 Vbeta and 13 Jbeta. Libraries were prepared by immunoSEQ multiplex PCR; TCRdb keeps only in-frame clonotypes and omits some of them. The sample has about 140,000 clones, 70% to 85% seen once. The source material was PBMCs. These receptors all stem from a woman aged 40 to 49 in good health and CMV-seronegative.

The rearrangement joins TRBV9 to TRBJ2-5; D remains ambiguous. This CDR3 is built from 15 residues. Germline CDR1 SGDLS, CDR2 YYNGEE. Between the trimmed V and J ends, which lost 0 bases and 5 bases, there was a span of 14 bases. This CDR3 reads CASSVGNSQTETQYF. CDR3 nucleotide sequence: TGTGCCAGCAGCGTAGGAAATAGCCAAACGGAGACCCAGTACTTC. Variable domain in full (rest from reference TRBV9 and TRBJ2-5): DSGVTQTPKHLITATGQRVTLRCSPRSGDLSVYWYQQSLDQGLQFLIQYYNGEERAKGNILERFSAQQFPDLHSELNLSSLELGDSALYFCASSVGNSQTETQYFGPGTRLLVL.

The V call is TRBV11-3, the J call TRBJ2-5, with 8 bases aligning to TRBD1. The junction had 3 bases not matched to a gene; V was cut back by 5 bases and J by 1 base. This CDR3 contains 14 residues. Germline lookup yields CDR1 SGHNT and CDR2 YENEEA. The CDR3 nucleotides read TGTGCCAGCAGCAAAACAGGGGGCCAAGAGACCCAGTACTTC. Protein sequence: CASSKTGGQETQYF.

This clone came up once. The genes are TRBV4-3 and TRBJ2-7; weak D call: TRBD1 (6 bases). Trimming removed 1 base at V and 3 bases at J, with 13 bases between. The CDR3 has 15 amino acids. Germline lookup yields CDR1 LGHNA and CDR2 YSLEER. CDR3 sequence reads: CASSQVPGDGYEQYF. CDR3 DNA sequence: TGCGCCAGCAGCCAAGTACCAGGGGATGGCTACGAGCAGTACTTC.

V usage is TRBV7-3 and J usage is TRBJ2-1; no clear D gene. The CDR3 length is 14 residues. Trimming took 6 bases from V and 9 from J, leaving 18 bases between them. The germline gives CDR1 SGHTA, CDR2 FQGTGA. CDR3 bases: TGTGCCAGCAGTCTTACCCCTTCGGTGAGTGAGCAGTTCTTC. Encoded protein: CASSLTPSVSEQFF.

The CDR3 loop is CASSIGLGNTIYF. The CDR3, as DNA: TGTGCCAGTAGTATTGGTTTGGGCAACACCATATATTTT. The chain combines TRBV19 with TRBJ1-3; D gene unclear. Per the germline V gene, CDR1 is LNHDA and CDR2 is SQIVND (reference sequence). Between the trimmed V and J ends, which lost 3 bases and 7 bases, there was a span of 10 bases. The CDR3 contains 13 residues.

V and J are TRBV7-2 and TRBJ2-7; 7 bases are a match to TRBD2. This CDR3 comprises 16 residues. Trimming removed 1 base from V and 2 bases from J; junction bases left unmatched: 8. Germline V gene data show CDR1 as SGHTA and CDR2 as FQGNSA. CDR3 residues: CASSLVGGRAPYEQYF. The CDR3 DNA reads TGTGCCAGCAGCTTAGTTGGCGGGAGAGCACCCTACGAGCAGTACTTC.

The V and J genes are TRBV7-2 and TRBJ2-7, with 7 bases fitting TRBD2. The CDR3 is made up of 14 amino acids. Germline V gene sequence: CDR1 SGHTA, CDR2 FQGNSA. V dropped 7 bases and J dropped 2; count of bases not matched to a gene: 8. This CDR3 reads CASTPWEGPYEQYF. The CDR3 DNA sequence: TGTGCCAGCACCCCATGGGAGGGCCCCTACGAGCAGTACTTC.

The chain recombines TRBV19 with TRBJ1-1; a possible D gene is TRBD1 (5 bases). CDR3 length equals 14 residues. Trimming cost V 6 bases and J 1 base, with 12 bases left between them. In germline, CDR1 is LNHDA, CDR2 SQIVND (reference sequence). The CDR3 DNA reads TGTGCCAGTAGCTCACGGGGGAGGAACACTGAAGCTTTCTTT. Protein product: CASSSRGRNTEAFF.